This T cell receptor beta chain was sequenced in a study of human T cells and chemical hapten exposure. Broader study findings: Donor immune responses may differ from healthy people's, since all donors had alopecia.

Germline CDR1 reads SGHRS; CDR2 reads YFSETQ. V was cut by 0 bases and J by 1 base, with 12 bases left in between. The CDR3 consists of 16 residues. This clonotype was seen repeatedly, ten times or more. The antigen remains unidentified. The library tagged each cDNA molecule with unique molecular identifiers. TCRdb ran MiXCR on the RACE reads and lists one entry per CDR3 protein. The sample carries around 330,000 distinct CDR3 sequences, 5.5% recorded once. The time point here: pre-sensitization, week 0. Indicated treatment: therapeutic diphenylcyclopropenone sensitization with weekly scalp DPC. This clonotype was sampled from a woman younger than 35 with alopecia areata. Some clones in this sample may be carry-over from other donors' samples. V gene TRBV5-1 combines with J gene TRBJ2-3, with D possibly being TRBD2 (5 bases). The sample in question was whole blood, obtained in connection with sensitization to the hapten diphenylcyclopropenone (DPC). The CDR3 nucleotides are TGCGCCAGCAGCTTGGCCCAAAAGGGAGGCACAGATACGCAGTATTTT. Translation gives CASSLAQKGGTDTQYF.